This T cell receptor (beta chain) appears in the sequencing data of a study of shared clonotypes between healthy human individuals. In the study overall: Researchers assigned three CD4 naive, three CD4 memory, two CD8 naive and one CD8 memory plate to each donor.

Investigators divided CD4+ cells into CD45RA+ naive and CD45RA-negative memory subsets. As to this clone: No antigen is known for it.

Study-wide points: Non-shared clonotypes had lower generation probabilities than clonotypes shared by all four sorted-subset donors.

The CDR3 consists of 13 residues. In germline, CDR1 is MNHNY, CDR2 SVGAGI (reference sequence). V shed 6 bases and J shed 0 bases, with 8 bases lying between them. TCRdb keeps only in-frame clones here, not all; method: immunoSEQ multiplex PCR. The data show over 1.5 million clones, 95% to 99% seen once. The chain joins TRBV6-6 to TRBJ1-1, with D unresolved. Material for sequencing was naive CD4+ T cells sorted from blood. Noted subset: CD45RA+ positively selected. The TCR comes from a man aged 25 to 40 in good health. The CDR3 reads CASRDKMNTEAFF. Written as DNA, the CDR3 is TGTGCCAGCAGAGACAAGATGAACACTGAAGCTTTCTTT.